A selection of T cell receptor beta chains follows, all from one sample in a study of CD4 and CD8 cells across lung adenocarcinoma regions. TCRdb called the PCR reads again in MiXCR, with one record for every CDR3 protein. The sample has some 25,000 distinct CDR3 sequences; 53% are singletons. Sequenced sample: CD8+ T cells from the center of a lung tumor. The receptors originated from a male donor with lung adenocarcinoma. The CD4 and CD8 labels of this study may be unreliable. CDR3s include the opening cysteine and the closing phenylalanine or tryptophan. The D gene is left open where the match is weak. Size is omitted from some rows. Given values are once, few, many or a class for expanded clones.

clone size	J gene	D gene	V gene	CDR3 protein	CDR3 DNA
many	TRBJ2-5	-	TRBV12-3/TRBV12-4	CASRRGAQETQYF	TGTGCCAGCAGAAGAGGCGCTCAGGAGACCCAGTACTTC
-	TRBJ1-1	-	TRBV10-3	CAISEGVSTEAFF	TGTGCCATCAGTGAGGGGGTTAGCACTGAAGCTTTCTTT
-	TRBJ2-1	TRBD2	TRBV27	CASRPGLAESYNEQFF	TGTGCCAGCAGACCGGGACTAGCGGAGTCCTACAATGAGCAGTTCTTC
many	TRBJ2-1	TRBD2	TRBV9	CASSPQGTGRIIGSYNEQFF	TGTGCCAGCAGCCCTCAGGGAACCGGGAGGATAATAGGCTCCTACAATGAGCAGTTCTTC
-	TRBJ1-6	-	TRBV10-1	CASSETNSPLHF	TGCGCCAGCAGTGAGACTAATTCACCCCTCCACTTT
few	TRBJ2-3	TRBD1	TRBV6-1	CASSEAGTGVGNMQYF	TGTGCCAGCAGTGAAGCCGGGACAGGGGTTGGAAATATGCAGTATTTT
-	TRBJ2-4	TRBD2	TRBV10-3	CRVRRAGGTNTQYF	TGTCGCGTCAGGCGAGCGGGAGGGACAAACACGCAGTATTTC
-	TRBJ2-3	TRBD2	TRBV6-1	CASGGVGGGDGDTQYF	TGTGCCAGCGGGGGGGTCGGGGGAGGGGATGGGGATACGCAGTATTTT
medium-sized	TRBJ2-6	-	TRBV6-5	CASSYSGDSGANVLTF	TGTGCCAGCAGTTACTCAGGGGACTCTGGGGCCAACGTCCTGACTTTC
once	TRBJ2-5	TRBD2	TRBV10-1	CASSESEGLNQETQYF	TGCGCCAGCAGTGAGTCGGAGGGACTAAATCAAGAGACCCAGTACTTC
few	TRBJ2-4	-	TRBV6-1	CASNTGLGAKNIQYF	TGTGCCAGCAACACGGGGCTGGGGGCCAAAAACATTCAGTACTTC
-	TRBJ2-5	-	TRBV6-1	CAGSKTRDQETQYF	TGTGCCGGCAGCAAGACCCGGGACCAAGAGACCCAGTACTTC
-	TRBJ2-1	-	TRBV4-1	CASSQQLEVASERDNEQFF	TGCGCCAGCAGCCAACAACTAGAAGTGGCCTCAGAGAGAGACAATGAGCAGTTCTTC
-	TRBJ2-7	-	TRBV7-2	CASSFQGDEQYF	TGTGCCAGCAGCTTTCAGGGTGATGAGCAGTACTTC
medium-sized	TRBJ2-5	TRBD1	TRBV27	CASSSADRGLRETQYF	TGTGCCAGCAGTTCGGCGGACAGGGGGCTTCGGGAGACCCAGTACTTC
few	TRBJ2-5	-	TRBV5-1	CASSLTGYQETQYF	TGCGCCAGCAGCTTGACTGGGTACCAAGAGACCCAGTACTTC
many	TRBJ2-1	-	TRBV10-1	CASSQDGLYLYF	TGCGCCAGCAGCCAGGACGGACTCTACCTTTACTTC
many	TRBJ2-1	-	TRBV15	CATEDAATQLDNEQFF	TGTGCCACAGAGGACGCGGCAACCCAATTGGACAATGAGCAGTTCTTC
once	TRBJ2-3	-	TRBV10-2	CASSEPGLGAENTQYF	TGCGCCAGCAGTGAACCGGGGCTGGGAGCCGAAAATACGCAGTACTTT
-	TRBJ2-1	-	TRBV10-1	CASSEASGWEQFF	TGCGCCAGCAGTGAGGCTTCAGGTTGGGAGCAGTTCTTC
many	TRBJ2-4	-	TRBV27	CASRKEVGKNIQYF	TGTGCCAGCAGGAAAGAGGTGGGCAAAAACATTCAGTACTTC
-	TRBJ2-7	TRBD2	TRBV6-1	CASITGAGAEDTQYF	TGTGCCAGCATCACCGGGGCGGGAGCCGAAGATACGCAGTACTTC
-	TRBJ2-1	TRBD2	TRBV10-1	CASSEGGRKQFF	TGCGCCAGCAGTGAAGGCGGGAGGAAGCAGTTCTTC
-	TRBJ2-3	-	TRBV10-3	CATSQRAKNTQYF	TGTGCCACGAGTCAACGAGCCAAAAACACTCAGTATTTT
-	TRBJ2-3	TRBD2	TRBV10-1	CASSESSGLAGGVSTDAQYF	TGCGCCAGCAGTGAGTCCTCGGGACTAGCGGGAGGGGTTAGCACCGATGCGCAGTATTTT
-	TRBJ1-2	-	TRBV9	CASSARDGGYTF	TGTGCCAGCAGCGCCCGGGACGGTGGCTACACCTTC
-	TRBJ2-2	-	TRBV6-1	CASSEDQRVSTETQFF	TGTGCCAGCAGTGAAGACCAGCGGGTGAGCACCGAGACGCAGTTTTTT
-	TRBJ2-4	-	TRBV6-1	CASSEAGMGAEDTQYF	TGTGCCAGCAGTGAAGCGGGGATGGGGGCCGAGGACACTCAGTACTTC
many	TRBJ2-6	-	TRBV28	CASRQSVGGSGANVLTF	TGTGCCAGCAGGCAAAGCGTAGGGGGCTCTGGGGCCAACGTCCTGACTTTC
-	TRBJ2-1	-	TRBV6-1	CARGAGGGDLETQYF	TGTGCCAGGGGGGCAGGGGGGGGTGACCTGGAGACCCAGTACTTT
-	TRBJ2-7	TRBD2	TRBV14	CASSQVSGAYQQYF	TGTGCCAGCAGCCAAGTTAGCGGGGCCTACCAGCAGTACTTC
-	TRBJ1-2	-	TRBV20-1	CSARVNYGYTF	TGCAGTGCTAGGGTTAACTATGGCTACACCTTC
many	TRBJ2-3	-	TRBV10-2	CASRLSGGSTDTQYF	TGCGCCAGCAGACTTAGCGGAGGAAGCACAGATACGCAGTATTTT
-	TRBJ2-7	-	TRBV27	CASRDTATYEQYF	TGTGCCAGCAGGGACACCGCCACCTACGAGCAGTACTTC
many	TRBJ2-2	TRBD2	TRBV6-4	CASSDLAGESNTGELFF	TGTGCCAGCAGTGATCTAGCGGGAGAGAGTAACACCGGGGAGCTGTTTTTT
-	TRBJ2-3	TRBD1	TRBV6-1	CASSETQAVGTDAQYF	TGTGCCAGCAGTGAAACGCAGGCTGTGGGGACAGATGCGCAGTATTTT
few	TRBJ2-7	-	TRBV5-6	CASSFLAAPYEQYF	TGTGCCAGCAGCTTCTTGGCTGCACCCTACGAGCAGTACTTC
few	TRBJ2-5	-	TRBV6-1	CASREAGGGDQETQYF	TGTGCCAGCAGGGAAGCCGGGGGCGGGGACCAGGAGACGCAGTACTTC
large	TRBJ2-5	-	TRBV6-5	CASSYSGGETQYF	TGTGCCAGCAGTTACTCAGGAGGAGAGACCCAGTACTTC
-	TRBJ2-4	-	TRBV10-1	CGSTGLCAKDTQYF	TGCGGCAGCACGGGGCTGTGTGCCAAAGATACGCAGTACTTC
-	TRBJ2-7	TRBD2	TRBV20-1	CSAYGLAYEQYF	TGCAGTGCTTATGGACTAGCTTACGAGCAGTACTTC
-	TRBJ2-7	-	TRBV27	CAGSGLRDQDTQYF	TGTGCGGGCAGTGGGCTACGTGACCAAGATACGCAGTACTTC
few	TRBJ1-6	-	TRBV15	CATSPTRNSPLHF	TGTGCCACCAGTCCGACTCGGAATTCACCCCTCCACTTT
-	TRBJ2-5	TRBD2	TRBV10-2	CAGSGVWAKDTQYF	TGCGCGGGCAGCGGGGTGTGGGCCAAAGACACCCAGTACTTC